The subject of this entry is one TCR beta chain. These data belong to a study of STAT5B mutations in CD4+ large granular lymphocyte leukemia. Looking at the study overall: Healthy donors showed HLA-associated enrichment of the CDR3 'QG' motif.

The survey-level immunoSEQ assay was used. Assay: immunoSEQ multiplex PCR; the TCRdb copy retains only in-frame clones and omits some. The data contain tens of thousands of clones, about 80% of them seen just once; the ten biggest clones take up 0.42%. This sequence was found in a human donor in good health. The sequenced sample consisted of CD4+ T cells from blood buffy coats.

CDR3 nucleotides: TGTGCCAGCAGCTCCAGACTAGCGGGAAACACCGGGGAGCTGTTTTTT. It encodes CASSSRLAGNTGELFF. The J gene is TRBJ2-2, the V gene TRBV5-4; 11 bases agree with TRBD2. The CDR3 length is 16 residues. The V segment lost 3 bases and the J segment 2 bases; nucleotides outside the gene matches: 3. Germline CDR1 reads SGHNT; CDR2 reads YYREEE (reference sequence).